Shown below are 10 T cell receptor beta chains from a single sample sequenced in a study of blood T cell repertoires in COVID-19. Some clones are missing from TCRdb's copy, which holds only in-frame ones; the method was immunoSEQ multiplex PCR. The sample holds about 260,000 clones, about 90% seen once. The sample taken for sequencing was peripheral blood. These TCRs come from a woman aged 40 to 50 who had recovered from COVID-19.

CDR3 amino acids: CASSLVSNFPYEQYF. DNA for the CDR3: TGCGCCAGCAGCTTGGTTTCCAATTTCCCCTACGAGCAGTACTTC. The chain couples TRBV5-1 to TRBJ2-7; D remains ambiguous. This CDR3 is 15 amino acids long. The germline gives CDR1 SGHRS, CDR2 YFSETQ. Trimming left V 0 bases short and J 2 bases short, with 12 bases between.

In DNA form, the CDR3 reads TGTGCCAGCAGTTACTCTACTTCGAAGCAGTACTTC. Translated, it gives CASSYSTSKQYF. This chain links TRBV6-2 or TRBV6-3 with TRBJ2-7; D unresolved. The CDR3 extends over 12 amino acids. The V and J ends lost 0 bases and 8 bases respectively, with 8 bases between them. Looked up from germline, CDR1 is MNHEY and CDR2 is SVGEGT.

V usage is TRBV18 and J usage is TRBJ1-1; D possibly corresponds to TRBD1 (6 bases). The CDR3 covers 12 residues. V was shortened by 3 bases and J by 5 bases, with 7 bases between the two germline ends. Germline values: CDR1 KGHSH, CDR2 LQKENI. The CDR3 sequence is CASSPTGTEAFF. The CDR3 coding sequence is TGTGCCAGCTCACCCACAGGGACTGAAGCTTTCTTT.

The CDR3 here is CASSFIQREQYF. DNA for the CDR3: TGTGCCAGCAGCTTTATCCAGCGCGAGCAGTACTTC. The gene calls are TRBV7-2 and TRBJ2-7, with no clear D. Germline V lookup: CDR1 SGHTA, CDR2 FQGNSA. The CDR3 length is 12 residues. V was cut by 3 bases and J by 6 bases, with 9 bases left in between.

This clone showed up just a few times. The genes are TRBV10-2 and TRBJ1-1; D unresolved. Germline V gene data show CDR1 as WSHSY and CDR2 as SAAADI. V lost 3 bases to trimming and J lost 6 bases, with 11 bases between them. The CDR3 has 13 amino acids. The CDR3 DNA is TGCGCCAGCAGTGAAAATGGGAGGGCTGAAGCTTTCTTT. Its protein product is CASSENGRAEAFF.

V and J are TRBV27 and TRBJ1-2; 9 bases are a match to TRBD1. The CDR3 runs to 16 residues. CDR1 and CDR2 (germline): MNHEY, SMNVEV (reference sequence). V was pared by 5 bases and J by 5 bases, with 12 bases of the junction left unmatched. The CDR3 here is CASSPRMRTGVYGYTF. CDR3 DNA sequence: TGTGCCAGCAGTCCCCGAATGAGGACAGGGGTATATGGCTACACCTTC.

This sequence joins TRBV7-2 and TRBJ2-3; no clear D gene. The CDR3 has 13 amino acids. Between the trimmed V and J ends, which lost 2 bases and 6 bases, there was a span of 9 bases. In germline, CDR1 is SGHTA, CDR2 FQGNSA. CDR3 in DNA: TGTGCCAGCAGCTTACCCTACCGTGATACGCAGTATTTT. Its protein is CASSLPYRDTQYF.

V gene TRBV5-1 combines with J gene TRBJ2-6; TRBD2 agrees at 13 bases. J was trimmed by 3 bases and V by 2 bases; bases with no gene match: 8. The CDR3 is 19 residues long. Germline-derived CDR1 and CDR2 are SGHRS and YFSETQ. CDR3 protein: CASSFGTSGVWGGANVLTF. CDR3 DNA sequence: TGCGCCAGCAGCTTCGGGACTAGCGGGGTTTGGGGTGGGGCCAACGTCCTGACTTTC.

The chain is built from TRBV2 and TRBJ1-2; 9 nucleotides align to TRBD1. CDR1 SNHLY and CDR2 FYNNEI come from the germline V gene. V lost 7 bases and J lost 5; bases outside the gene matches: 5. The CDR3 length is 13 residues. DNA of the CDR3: TGTGCCAGCACGCAGGACAGGGGTTATGGCTACACCTTC. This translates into CASTQDRGYGYTF.

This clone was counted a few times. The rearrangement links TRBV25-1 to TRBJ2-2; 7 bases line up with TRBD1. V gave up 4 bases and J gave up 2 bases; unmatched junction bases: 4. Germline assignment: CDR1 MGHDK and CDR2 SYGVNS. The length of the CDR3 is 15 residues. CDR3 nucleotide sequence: TGTGCCAGCAGTGGACAGGGATCCAACACCGGGGAGCTGTTTTTT. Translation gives CASSGQGSNTGELFF.